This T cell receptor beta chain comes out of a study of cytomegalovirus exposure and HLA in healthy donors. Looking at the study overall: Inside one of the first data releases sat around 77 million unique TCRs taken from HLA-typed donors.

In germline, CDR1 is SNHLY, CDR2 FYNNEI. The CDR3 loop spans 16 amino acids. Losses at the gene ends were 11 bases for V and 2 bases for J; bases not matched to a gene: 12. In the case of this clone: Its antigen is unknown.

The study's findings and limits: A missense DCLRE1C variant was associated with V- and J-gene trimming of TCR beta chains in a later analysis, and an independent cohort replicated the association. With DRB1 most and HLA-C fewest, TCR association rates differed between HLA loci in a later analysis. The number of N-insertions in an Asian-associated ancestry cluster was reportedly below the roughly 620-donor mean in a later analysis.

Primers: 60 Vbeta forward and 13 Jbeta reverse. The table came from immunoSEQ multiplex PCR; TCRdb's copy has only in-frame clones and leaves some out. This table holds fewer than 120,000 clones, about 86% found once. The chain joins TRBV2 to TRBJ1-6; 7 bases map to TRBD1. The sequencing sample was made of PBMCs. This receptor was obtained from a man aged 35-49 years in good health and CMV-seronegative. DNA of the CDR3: TGTGCCGGAAGTGCGGGGGACAGCCCCTATAATTCACCCCTCCACTTT. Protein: CAGSAGDSPYNSPLHF. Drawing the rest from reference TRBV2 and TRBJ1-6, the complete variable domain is EPEVTQTPSHQVTQMGQEVILRCVPISNHLYFYWYRQILGQKVEFLVSFYNNEISEKSEIFDDQFSVERPDGSNFTLKIRSTKLEDSAMYFCAGSAGDSPYNSPLHFGNGTRLTVT.